This T cell receptor beta chain was recorded in a study of blood T cells in healthy people across ages. Notes on the study in general: Measured against age, TCR beta diversity per million T cells decreased in a roughly linear manner.

There are 14 residues in the CDR3. In germline, CDR1 is DFQATT, CDR2 SNEGSKA (reference sequence). The J segment lost 9 bases and the V segment lost 0 bases, leaving 7 bases of the junction unmatched. Donor samples were obtained from healthy Caucasian individuals from Russia, aged about 6 to 95. Using a J-beta primer mix together with a sample-barcoded 5' primer, a second PCR was run for about 6 to 12 cycles. Via MiXCR, TCRdb re-called the 5' RACE reads, giving one row per CDR3 protein. The table shows approximately 900,000 distinct CDR3 sequences, with about 29% occurring only once. This clonotype was observed a handful of times. Its antigen remains unidentified. In addition, the sample was reused for a study of T cells of mothers and their children. That report adds: Overlap measured in related mother-child pairs was slightly, non-significantly higher than in unrelated pairs.

The sequence was collected from a woman in her 40s in good health. The rearrangement uses TRBV20-1 and TRBJ2-1; 8 positions match TRBD2. The sequencing input was blood. The CDR3 loop reads CSARDHGGAGEQFF. The CDR3 DNA reads TGCAGTGCTAGAGATCACGGGGGGGCCGGTGAGCAGTTCTTC.